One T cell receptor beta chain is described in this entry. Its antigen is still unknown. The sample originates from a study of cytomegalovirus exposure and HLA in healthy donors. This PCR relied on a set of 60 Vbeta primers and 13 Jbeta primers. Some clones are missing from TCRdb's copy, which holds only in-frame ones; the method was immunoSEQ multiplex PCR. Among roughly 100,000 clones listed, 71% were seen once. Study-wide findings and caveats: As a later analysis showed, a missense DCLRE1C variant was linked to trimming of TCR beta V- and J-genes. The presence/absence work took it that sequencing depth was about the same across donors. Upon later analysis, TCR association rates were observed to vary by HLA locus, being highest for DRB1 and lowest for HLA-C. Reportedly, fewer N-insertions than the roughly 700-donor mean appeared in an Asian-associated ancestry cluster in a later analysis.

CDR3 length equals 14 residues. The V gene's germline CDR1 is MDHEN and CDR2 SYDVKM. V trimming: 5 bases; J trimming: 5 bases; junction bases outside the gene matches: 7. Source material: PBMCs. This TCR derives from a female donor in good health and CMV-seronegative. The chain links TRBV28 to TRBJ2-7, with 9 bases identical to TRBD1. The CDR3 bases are TGTGCCAGCAGTAAACAGGGGGCCGGGAACGAGCAGTACTTC. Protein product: CASSKQGAGNEQYF.